Listed below are T cell receptor beta chains from one sample, sequenced in a study of shared clonotypes between healthy human individuals. Clones were sequenced by immunoSEQ multiplex PCR, and TCRdb holds only the in-frame ones, with some missing. This sample has about 1.5 million clones, with about 98% found just once. Sequences were obtained from naive CD4+ T cells sorted from blood. These receptor sequences come from a young man in good health. The CDR3 runs from the conserved cysteine through the conserved F or W. Each record gives: CDR3 protein, CDR3 DNA, V gene, clone size, J gene, D gene. D genes are given only for firm matches. Clone sizes are given selectively: once, few, many, or a class where the clone is expanded.

CDR3aa: CASSLQGGHYGYTF
CDR3nt: TGTGCCAGCAGCCTGCAGGGTGGGCACTATGGCTACACCTTC
v_gene: TRBV5-6
abundance: .
j_gene: TRBJ1-2
d_gene: .

CDR3aa: CASSPRDRRLGTQYF
CDR3nt: TGTGCCAGCAGCCCCCGGGACAGGCGGTTAGGTACGCAGTATTTT
v_gene: TRBV7-3
abundance: once
j_gene: TRBJ2-3
d_gene: TRBD1

CDR3aa: CASTPGNEQYF
CDR3nt: TGTGCCAGCACCCCTGGAAACGAGCAGTACTTC
v_gene: TRBV2
abundance: once
j_gene: TRBJ2-7
d_gene: .

CDR3aa: CASSFENGELFF
CDR3nt: TGTGCCAGCAGCTTCGAAAACGGGGAGCTGTTTTTT
v_gene: TRBV5-4
abundance: .
j_gene: TRBJ2-2
d_gene: .

CDR3aa: CASSPPPLWELFF
CDR3nt: TGTGCCAGCTCACCCCCGCCCCTGTGGGAGCTGTTTTTT
v_gene: TRBV18
abundance: .
j_gene: TRBJ2-2
d_gene: .

CDR3aa: CASSHLFRDSEAFF
CDR3nt: TGCGCCAGCAGCCACCTTTTCCGGGACAGTGAAGCTTTCTTT
v_gene: TRBV4-1
abundance: .
j_gene: TRBJ1-1
d_gene: TRBD1

CDR3aa: CAWSVSQHISEKLFF
CDR3nt: TGTGCCTGGAGTGTCTCCCAACACATTTCTGAAAAACTGTTTTTT
v_gene: TRBV30
abundance: .
j_gene: TRBJ1-4
d_gene: .

CDR3aa: CASSSGTSTDTQYF
CDR3nt: TGTGCCAGCAGTTCAGGGACAAGCACAGATACGCAGTATTTT
v_gene: TRBV28
abundance: .
j_gene: TRBJ2-3
d_gene: .

CDR3aa: CASRLADTQYF
CDR3nt: TGTGCGAGCAGGTTGGCAGATACGCAGTATTTT
v_gene: TRBV6-1
abundance: .
j_gene: TRBJ2-3
d_gene: .

CDR3aa: CASSDGTYGELFF
CDR3nt: TGTGCCAGCAGCGACGGCACCTACGGGGAGCTGTTTTTT
v_gene: TRBV21-1
abundance: .
j_gene: TRBJ2-2
d_gene: .

CDR3aa: CASSYRQGNEAFF
CDR3nt: TGTGCCAGCAGCTATCGACAGGGCAACGAAGCTTTCTTT
v_gene: TRBV5-4
abundance: .
j_gene: TRBJ1-1
d_gene: TRBD1

CDR3aa: CASALKNTEAFF
CDR3nt: TGTGCCAGCGCCCTGAAGAACACTGAAGCTTTCTTT
v_gene: TRBV28
abundance: .
j_gene: TRBJ1-1
d_gene: .

CDR3aa: CASSLNGFGTGSSGANVLTF
CDR3nt: TGTGCCAGCAGCTTAAATGGTTTTGGGACAGGAAGCTCTGGGGCCAACGTCCTGACTTTC
v_gene: TRBV7-3
abundance: once
j_gene: TRBJ2-6
d_gene: TRBD1

CDR3aa: CSVTGVLTDTQYF
CDR3nt: TGCAGCGTGACAGGGGTCCTCACAGATACGCAGTATTTT
v_gene: TRBV29-1
abundance: .
j_gene: TRBJ2-3
d_gene: TRBD1